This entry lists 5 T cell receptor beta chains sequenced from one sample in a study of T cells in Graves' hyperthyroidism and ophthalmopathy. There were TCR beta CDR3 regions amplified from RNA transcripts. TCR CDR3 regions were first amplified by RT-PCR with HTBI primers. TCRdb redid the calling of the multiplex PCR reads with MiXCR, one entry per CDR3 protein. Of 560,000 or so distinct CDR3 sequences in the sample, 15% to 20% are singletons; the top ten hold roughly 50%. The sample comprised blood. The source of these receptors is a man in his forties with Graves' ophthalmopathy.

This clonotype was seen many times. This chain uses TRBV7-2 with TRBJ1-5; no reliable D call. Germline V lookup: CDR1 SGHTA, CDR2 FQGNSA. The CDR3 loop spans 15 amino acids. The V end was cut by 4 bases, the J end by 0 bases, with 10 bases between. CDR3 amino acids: CASSSPGGSNQPQHF. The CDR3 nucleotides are TGTGCCAGCAGCTCCCCGGGAGGTAGCAATCAGCCCCAGCATTTT.

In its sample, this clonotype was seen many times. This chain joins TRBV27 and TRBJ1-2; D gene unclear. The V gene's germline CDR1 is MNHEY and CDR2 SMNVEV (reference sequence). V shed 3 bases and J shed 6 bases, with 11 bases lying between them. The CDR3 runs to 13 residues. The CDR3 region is CASSFTGIDGYTF. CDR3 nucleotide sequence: TGTGCCAGCAGTTTCACGGGAATCGATGGCTACACCTTC.

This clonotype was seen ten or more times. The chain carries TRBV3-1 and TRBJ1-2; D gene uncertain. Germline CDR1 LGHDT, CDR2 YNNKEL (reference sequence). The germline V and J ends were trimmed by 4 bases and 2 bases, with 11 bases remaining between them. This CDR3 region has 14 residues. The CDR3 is CASSLSVDNYGYTF. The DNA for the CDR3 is TGTGCCAGCAGCCTCAGTGTGGACAACTATGGCTACACCTTC.

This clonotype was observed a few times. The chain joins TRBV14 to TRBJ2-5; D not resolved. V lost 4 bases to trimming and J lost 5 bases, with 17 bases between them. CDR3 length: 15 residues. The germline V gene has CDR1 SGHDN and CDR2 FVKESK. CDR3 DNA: TGTGCCAGCAGCCCCCGGCCAATGGAGTATGAGACCCAGTACTTC. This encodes CASSPRPMEYETQYF.

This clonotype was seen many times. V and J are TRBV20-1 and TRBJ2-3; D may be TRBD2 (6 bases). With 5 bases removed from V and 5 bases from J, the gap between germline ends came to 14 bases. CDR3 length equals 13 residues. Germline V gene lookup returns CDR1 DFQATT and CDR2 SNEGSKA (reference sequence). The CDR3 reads CSAPQTRVDTQYF. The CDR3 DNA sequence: TGCAGTGCTCCCCAGACTAGAGTAGATACGCAGTATTTT.